These 27 T cell receptor beta chains originate from one sample sequenced in a study of T cell changes during pregnancy in multiple sclerosis. The protocol was immunoSEQ multiplex PCR, while the TCRdb copy is restricted to in-frame clones and leaves out a portion. This table holds roughly 40,000 clones, approximately 92% found once. This specimen consisted of CD4+ T cells from peripheral blood mononuclear cells, obtained in the second trimester of pregnancy. Receptors were obtained from a female donor in good health, enrolled as a control in a pregnancy study.

Only one count was recorded for this clone. One end of the junction varies from germline; a read error may be responsible. This chain uses TRBV7-2 with TRBJ2-1, with TRBD1 matching over 9 bases. Germline CDR1 and CDR2: SGHTA and FQGNSA. This CDR3 has 13 amino acids. This chain's CDR3 is CASSSQPGQGLLF. In DNA form, the CDR3 reads TGTGCCAGCAGCTCCCAACCGGGACAGGGTTTGCTCTTC.

This chain links TRBV29-1 with TRBJ2-7; D ambiguous. The V gene lost 0 bases and the J gene lost 2 bases, with 5 bases spanning the gap. The CDR3 covers 12 residues. The V gene's germline CDR1 is SQVTM and CDR2 ANQGSEA. CDR3 protein: CSVEEAPYEQYF. The CDR3 coding sequence is TGCAGCGTTGAAGAGGCTCCCTACGAGCAGTACTTC.

J is TRBJ1-2 and V is TRBV7-9; weak D call: TRBD1 (5 bases). V lost 5 bases to trimming and J lost 0 bases, with 13 bases between them. Germline CDR1 reads SEHNR; CDR2 reads FQNEAQ (reference sequence). The CDR3 is 15 amino acids. The CDR3 nucleotides read TGTGCCAGCAGCCCGGGGGGTACCACTAACTATGGCTACACCTTC. The encoded protein is CASSPGGTTNYGYTF.

As regards this clone: Additional DNA sequences in this sample encode the identical CDR3. V usage is TRBV9 and J usage is TRBJ2-5; TRBD2 matches 8 bases. The germline V gene has CDR1 SGDLS and CDR2 YYNGEE. The ends lost 0 bases at V and 4 bases at J; junction bases unmatched: 2. The CDR3 loop spans 14 amino acids. DNA for the CDR3: TGTGCCAGCAGCGTAGGGACTAGCCGAGAGACCCAGTACTTC. This gives the protein CASSVGTSRETQYF.

The chain links TRBV7-2 to TRBJ2-3; D possibly corresponds to TRBD2 (6 bases). CDR3 size: 15 residues. Germline V gene lookup returns CDR1 SGHTA and CDR2 FQGNSA. V lost 3 bases, J lost 0 bases, and 10 bases lay in between. DNA of the CDR3: TGTGCCAGCAGCTTTCTAGCGTTAAGCACAGATACGCAGTATTTT. Translation gives CASSFLALSTDTQYF.

This rearrangement joins TRBV28 to TRBJ1-1; D unclear. The CDR3 totals 12 residues. Deletions cut 3 bases from V and 10 bases from J, with 12 bases between. Germline V gene sequence: CDR1 MDHEN, CDR2 SYDVKM. The CDR3 region has the DNA TGTGCCAGCAGTTTGGTCCAAACCGGAGCTTTCTTT. This sequence encodes CASSLVQTGAFF.

In nucleotides, the CDR3 is TGTGCCAGCTCACTTCGGACTAGCGGGGGGAAAGAGACCCAGTACTTC. Protein product: CASSLRTSGGKETQYF. The gene calls are TRBV18 and TRBJ2-5; 14 bases are shared with TRBD2. The CDR3 is 16 residues long. Germline lookup yields CDR1 KGHSH and CDR2 LQKENI. J gave up 3 bases and V 4 bases, and 4 bases lay outside the gene matches.

The rearrangement uses TRBV7-2 and TRBJ2-7; D perhaps matches TRBD2 (6 bases). The CDR3 is 14 residues long. Deletions cut 8 bases from V and 12 bases from J, with 26 bases between. CDR1 is SGHTA and CDR2 is FQGNSA in the germline V gene. The DNA of the CDR3 is TGTGCCAGCCTTACGGTGGGACTGGAAGTCACTCCGTACTTC. Translated, it gives CASLTVGLEVTPYF.

The CDR3 loop is CAWRPGLAYRGQYF. CDR3 sequence (DNA): TGTGCCTGGAGACCGGGACTAGCCTATCGGGGGCAGTACTTC. The chain joins TRBV30 to TRBJ2-7, with 9 bases fitting TRBD2. V lost 3 bases and J lost 9; bases outside the gene matches: 12. CDR1 is GTSNPN and CDR2 is SVGIG in the germline V gene (reference sequence). The length of the CDR3 is 14 residues.

The chain combines TRBV6-1 with TRBJ2-5; a possible D gene is TRBD2 (6 bases). The V end lost 10 bases, the J end lost 5 bases, and 20 bases lay between the germline ends. From germline, CDR1 is MNHNS and CDR2 SASEGT. This CDR3 comprises 14 residues. As DNA, the CDR3 is TGTGCCACCTCTGGAGGGGAGTTTGGCGAGACCCAGTACTTC. Protein sequence: CATSGGEFGETQYF.

The V gene is TRBV5-1, the J gene TRBJ2-7; 12 nucleotides line up with TRBD1. Germline CDR1 reads SGHRS; CDR2 reads YFSETQ. Trimming at V came to 2 bases and at J to 6 bases, leaving 3 bases not matched to a gene. The CDR3 totals 14 residues. The DNA for the CDR3 is TGCGCCAGCAGCTTCGGGACAGGGGGCTCCGAGCAGTACTTC. It encodes CASSFGTGGSEQYF.

The gene calls are TRBV27 and TRBJ2-5; possibly TRBD2 for D (6 bases). Gene TRBJ2-7 matches the end of the DNA better, so the J call may be wrong. CDR3 length: 14 amino acids. CDR1 and CDR2 (germline): MNHEY, SMNVEV (reference sequence). CDR3 protein: CASSLRRDLYEQYF. The CDR3 region has the DNA TGTGCCAGCAGTTTACGGCGGGACCTATACGAGCAGTACTTC.

This clone was recorded once. The V gene is TRBV19, the J gene TRBJ1-5; D possibly corresponds to TRBD1 (6 bases). Germline V CDR1 and CDR2: LNHDA, SQIVND (reference sequence). The CDR3 runs 17 residues. V dropped 0 bases and J dropped 2 bases, with 14 bases sitting between them. DNA of the CDR3: TGTGCCAGTAGTATAGATGTCTGGAGACAGGGCAATCAGCCCCAGCATTTT. Protein sequence: CASSIDVWRQGNQPQHF.

This chain links TRBV4-1 with TRBJ1-4; maybe TRBD1 (5 bases). Germline V CDR1 and CDR2: MGHRA, YSYEKL. The CDR3 consists of 13 residues. Trimming pared 1 base from V and 8 bases from J, leaving 8 bases between. The CDR3 reads CASSQARGEKLFF. CDR3 bases: TGCGCCAGCAGCCAAGCCCGGGGGGAAAAACTGTTTTTT.

This clone was detected only once. The chain combines TRBV5-4 with TRBJ2-1; 7 bases align to TRBD2. The CDR3 length is 16 residues. The germline CDR1 and CDR2 sequences are SGHNT and YYREEE (reference sequence). V dropped 3 bases and J dropped 4; count of bases not matched to a gene: 10. This chain's CDR3 is CASSSGLGGTYNEQFF. CDR3 in DNA: TGTGCCAGCAGCTCCGGTTTGGGGGGGACGTACAATGAGCAGTTCTTC.

This chain uses TRBV10-3 with TRBJ1-5; D unresolved. The CDR3 runs 16 residues. V was pared by 3 bases and J by 2 bases, with 14 bases between. Per germline, CDR1 ENHRY and CDR2 SYGVKD. In DNA, the CDR3 is TGTGCCATCAGTGATCGAGGTGATAGGCGCAATCAGCCCCAGCATTTT. It codes for CAISDRGDRRNQPQHF.

This clone occurred once. This chain joins TRBV5-1 and TRBJ2-7; 16 bases align to TRBD2. Losses at the gene ends were 0 bases for V and 3 bases for J; bases not matched to a gene: 6. Germline V lookup: CDR1 SGHRS, CDR2 YFSETQ. There are 18 residues in the CDR3. CDR3 DNA sequence: TGCGCCAGCAGCTTGGCCGGGACTAGCGGGGGGGTCGTCTACGAGCAGTACTTC. Translated: CASSLAGTSGGVVYEQYF. Full variable domain (rest looked up from reference TRBV5-1 and TRBJ2-7): KAGVTQTPRYLIKTRGQQVTLSCSPISGHRSVSWYQQTPGQGLQFLFEYFSETQRNKGNFPGRFSGRQFSNSRSEMNVSTLELGDSALYLCASSLAGTSGGVVYEQYFGPGTRLTVT.

The chain recombines TRBV18 with TRBJ2-1; D is perhaps TRBD2 (5 bases). The CDR3 totals 12 residues. V was cut by 2 bases and J by 10 bases, with 9 bases left in between. Germline V lookup: CDR1 KGHSH, CDR2 LQKENI. The CDR3 nucleotides are TGTGCCAGCTCACCAGCGCAGCGGGAGCAGTTCTTC. It specifies CASSPAQREQFF.

This sequence joins TRBV19 and TRBJ1-5; D perhaps matches TRBD1 (5 bases). Trimming pared 10 bases from V and 4 bases from J, leaving 17 bases between. CDR3 size: 14 residues. Per the germline V gene, CDR1 is LNHDA and CDR2 is SQIVND (reference sequence). CDR3 loop: CATKDDSGNQPQHF. The CDR3 DNA reads TGTGCCACCAAAGATGACAGTGGGAATCAGCCCCAGCATTTT.

The chain carries TRBV15 and TRBJ2-1; 7 nucleotides line up with TRBD2. CDR3 length: 15 residues. The ends lost 1 base at V and 6 bases at J; junction bases unmatched: 6. Germline V gene sequence: CDR1 LNHNV, CDR2 YYDKDF (reference sequence). Here the CDR3 DNA reads TGTGCCACCAGCAGAGGGGGGGGACCTTTCAATGAGCAGTTCTTC. The encoded protein is CATSRGGGPFNEQFF.

The rearrangement joins TRBV21-1 to TRBJ2-3; the D call TRBD2 from the table was never checked on the DNA. TRBV21-1 is recorded as a pseudogene. This CDR3 is 22 amino acids long. In DNA, the CDR3 is TGTGCCAGCAGCAAAGTGCGGATGGGACTAGCGGGGGGCCAATCTAGCACAGATACGCAGTATTTT. Translation: CASSKVRMGLAGGQSSTDTQYF.

The chain recombines TRBV18 with TRBJ1-2, with 9 bases fitting TRBD1. The CDR3 totals 17 residues. Germline V CDR1 and CDR2: KGHSH, LQKENI. V lost 3 bases and J lost 6; bases outside the gene matches: 14. The CDR3 nucleotides are TGTGCCAGCTCACCCGTGGACAGGGGTATATCGAGAAATGGCTACACCTTC. Amino acid sequence: CASSPVDRGISRNGYTF.

The chain links TRBV19 to TRBJ1-2, with D unclear. The CDR3 contains 12 residues. V gave up 1 base and J gave up 4 bases, with 4 bases separating them. Germline CDR1 is LNHDA and CDR2 is SQIVND (reference sequence). CDR3 sequence reads: CASSIVGYGYTF. The CDR3 coding sequence is TGTGCCAGTAGTATAGTCGGCTATGGCTACACCTTC.

This clone was found once. The gene calls are TRBV28 and TRBJ2-7, with D maybe TRBD1 (6 bases). Trimming took 3 bases from V and 0 from J, leaving 12 bases between them. CDR3 length: 15 residues. Germline V gene lookup returns CDR1 MDHEN and CDR2 SYDVKM. The CDR3 DNA follows: TGTGCCAGCAGTTTCGAACGGACAGCCTCCTACGAGCAGTACTTC. The encoded protein is CASSFERTASYEQYF.

CDR3 amino acids: CASRKRLAGETQYF. DNA for the CDR3: TGTGCCAGCAGAAAAAGACTAGCCGGGGAGACCCAGTACTTC. The rearrangement joins TRBV5-6 to TRBJ2-5; 7 bases are shared with TRBD2. The germline V gene encodes CDR1 SGHDT and CDR2 YYEEEE. The CDR3 runs to 14 residues. The V and J ends lost 5 bases and 5 bases, in that order; junction bases with no gene match: 9. The variable domain in full, with the rest retrieved from reference TRBV5-6 and TRBJ2-5, is DAGVTQSPTHLIKTRGQQVTLRCSPKSGHDTVSWYQQALGQGPQFIFQYYEEEERQRGNFPDRFSGHQFPNYSSELNVNALLLGDSALYLCASRKRLAGETQYFGPGTRLLVL.

This clone has only one observation. This sequence joins TRBV4-1 and TRBJ2-7; TRBD2 is a possible D gene (6 bases). The V gene lost 1 base and the J gene lost 2 bases, with 12 bases spanning the gap. The V gene's germline CDR1 is MGHRA and CDR2 YSYEKL. CDR3 size: 15 residues. The CDR3 nucleotides are TGCGCCAGCAGCCAAGGGAGGGGTCTCCCCTACGAGCAGTACTTC. This translates into CASSQGRGLPYEQYF.

The J gene is TRBJ2-7, the V gene TRBV11-2, with 7 bases aligning to TRBD1. J was trimmed by 4 bases and V by 3 bases; bases with no gene match: 9. The CDR3 has 15 amino acids. Germline-derived CDR1 and CDR2 are SGHAT and FQNNGV. The CDR3 DNA sequence: TGTGCCAGCAGCTTTTCGGTCAGGGGGTTTTACGAGCAGTACTTC. Protein product: CASSFSVRGFYEQYF.